The rows below give T cell receptor beta chains drawn from one sample of a study of blood T cells in healthy people across ages. TCRdb passed the 5' RACE reads through MiXCR, listing each CDR3 protein once. The data show about 1.4 million distinct CDR3 sequences, 59% seen once. Material: blood. The receptor source for this set is a young man in good health. The CDR3 runs from the conserved cysteine through the conserved F or W. Fields, in order: V gene, J gene, D gene, CDR3 protein. D genes are given only for firm matches.

TRBV6-5	TRBJ2-1	.	CATQAGSFSSYNEQFF
TRBV20-1	TRBJ2-7	.	CSARAPEAPFDEQYF
TRBV20-1	TRBJ2-1	TRBD2	CSTNGGAGYNEQFF
TRBV30	TRBJ1-1	.	CAWTRDSEAFF
TRBV2	TRBJ1-2	.	CASGPRGGYGYTF
TRBV2	TRBJ2-1	TRBD2	CASREPGLAGREQFF
TRBV11-2	TRBJ2-5	.	CASSHIDVLYF
TRBV29-1	TRBJ1-1	TRBD1	CSVVFRGLSTEAFF
TRBV20-1	TRBJ2-1	.	CSATWPTNNEQFF
TRBV15	TRBJ1-1	.	CATSRDWRVMNTEAFF
TRBV4-1	TRBJ2-1	TRBD2	CASSQNQRGGRSNEQFF
TRBV7-9	TRBJ2-1	.	CASSLPSNNEQFF
TRBV27	.	.	CASQPRGRDYEQYF
TRBV12-3/TRBV12-4	TRBJ2-3	.	CASSYGQPTDTQYF
TRBV6-1	TRBJ1-5	TRBD1	CASSPPGQSQRQPQHF
TRBV2	TRBJ2-3	.	CASSRPPGQNTDTQYF
TRBV6-6	TRBJ1-1	.	CASSQYRVQYTEAFF
TRBV4-2	TRBJ1-4	.	CASSQGDISDYNEKLFF
TRBV29-1	TRBJ1-2	TRBD1	CSVTGQEINYGYTF
TRBV11-3	TRBJ2-2	TRBD1	CASSVRDSSTGELFF
TRBV2	TRBJ1-1	.	CASNLQVSNTEAFF
TRBV27	TRBJ2-1	.	CASSVGPRHDSLHNEQFF
TRBV27	TRBJ2-5	TRBD2	CASSLQLAGHGEQYF
TRBV5-1	TRBJ1-4	TRBD1	CASTPDRGGNEKLFF
TRBV28	.	.	CASSITEIYEQYF
TRBV2	TRBJ2-7	TRBD2	CASSEVLAADYEQYF
TRBV4-2	TRBJ1-2	.	CASSLNQCGDMGGYTF
TRBV29-1	TRBJ1-2	.	CSVLSVGEGGYGYTF
TRBV3-1	TRBJ1-2	TRBD1	CASSQPGTGSGYGYTF